What follows describes a single T cell receptor beta chain. The CDR3 extends over 13 amino acids. Trimming left V 1 base short and J 2 bases short, with 5 bases between. Looked up from germline, CDR1 is SGHTA and CDR2 is FQGTGA. These data come from a study of blood T cell repertoires in COVID-19. Study details: The United States, Italy and Spain provided the acute and convalescent COVID-19 samples. Sample material is recorded as cDNA or gDNA derived from T cells, B-cell-depleted T cells, or PBMCs.

Study processing details: How many nucleated cells were present was estimated from reference gene primer amplification. Profiling relied on immunoSEQ multiplex PCR, and the TCRdb table lists in-frame clones only, not all of them. Clonal size and the V and J genes are those of that table, whereas D and trimming came from the DNA. The sample lists a few hundred thousand clones, around 90% occurring once. The TCR originated in a human donor in a cohort sampled during active COVID-19. This chain joins TRBV7-3 and TRBJ2-5; D unclear. Sequenced sample: peripheral blood. The CDR3 sequence is CASSLSAQETQYF. The CDR3, as DNA: TGTGCCAGCAGCTTAAGCGCGCAAGAGACCCAGTACTTC.